A selection of T cell receptor beta chains follows, all from one sample in a study of cytomegalovirus exposure and HLA in healthy donors. The repertoire was sequenced with immunoSEQ multiplex PCR; TCRdb's copy has only in-frame clones and lacks some. Of approximately 190,000 clones in the sample, 70% to 85% were seen once. Sequencing input: PBMCs. The receptors here all came from a man aged 35 to 55 in good health and CMV-seropositive. Both conserved end residues are part of each CDR3.

V,CDR3
TRBV7-9,CASSSVTGVEQFF
TRBV5-6,CASSTGLSNQPQHF
TRBV2,CASSQTSGGLGSYNEQFF
TRBV5-5,CASSLGGGGAKLFF
TRBV28,CASSSLADGRNEQYF
TRBV27,CASSPRGGRGGYTF
TRBV7-3,CASSLTTSGTNEQFF
TRBV1,CTSSQGPYRDRRLINYGYTF
TRBV2,CASSPGGGGAYEQYF
TRBV18,CASSGGGTEAFF
TRBV29-1,CSVGGFGEKLFF
TRBV9,CASSPLPLDSDTQYF
TRBV23-1,CASSQLGTGVDNYGYTF
TRBV5-8,CASSFEGGELFF